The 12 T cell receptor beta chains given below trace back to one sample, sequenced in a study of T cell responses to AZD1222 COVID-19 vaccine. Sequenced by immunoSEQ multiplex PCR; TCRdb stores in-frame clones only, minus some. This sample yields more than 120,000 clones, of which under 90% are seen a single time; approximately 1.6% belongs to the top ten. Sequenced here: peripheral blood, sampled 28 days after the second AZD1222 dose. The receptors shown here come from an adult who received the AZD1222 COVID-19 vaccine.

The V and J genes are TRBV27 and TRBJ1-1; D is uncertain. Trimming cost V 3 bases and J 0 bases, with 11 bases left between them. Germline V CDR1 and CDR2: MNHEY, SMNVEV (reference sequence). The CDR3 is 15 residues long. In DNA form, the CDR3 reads TGTGCCAGCAGTTTGTTACCATCTTTGAACACTGAAGCTTTCTTT. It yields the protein CASSLLPSLNTEAFF.

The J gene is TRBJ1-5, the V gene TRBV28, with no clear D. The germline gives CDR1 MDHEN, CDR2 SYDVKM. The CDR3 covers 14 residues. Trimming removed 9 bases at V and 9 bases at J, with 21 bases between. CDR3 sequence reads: CASRTEGSPGPQHF. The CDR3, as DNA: TGTGCCAGTAGAACCGAGGGTTCCCCAGGGCCCCAGCATTTT.

The CDR3 sequence is CASSVATSGTSYEQYF. The DNA of the CDR3 is TGTGCCAGCAGCGTAGCTACTAGCGGGACCTCCTACGAGCAGTACTTC. The V and J genes are TRBV9 and TRBJ2-7; 10 positions match TRBD2. The CDR3 consists of 16 residues. Germline values: CDR1 SGDLS, CDR2 YYNGEE. With V trimmed by 0 bases and J by 0 bases, 3 bases remained unmatched.

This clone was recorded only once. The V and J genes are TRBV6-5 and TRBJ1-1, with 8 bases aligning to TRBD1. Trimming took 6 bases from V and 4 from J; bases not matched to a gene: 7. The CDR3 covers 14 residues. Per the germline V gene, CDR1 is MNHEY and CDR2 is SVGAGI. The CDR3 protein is CASRLTGVVTEAFF. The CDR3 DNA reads TGTGCCAGCAGGCTGACAGGGGTGGTCACTGAAGCTTTCTTT.

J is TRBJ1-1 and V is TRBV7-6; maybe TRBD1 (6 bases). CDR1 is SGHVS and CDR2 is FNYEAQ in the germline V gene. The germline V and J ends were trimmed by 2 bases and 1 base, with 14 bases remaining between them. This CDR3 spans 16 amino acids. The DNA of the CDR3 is TGTGCCAGCAGCTTATGGGGGCAGGGTGGGAACACTGAAGCTTTCTTT. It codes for CASSLWGQGGNTEAFF.

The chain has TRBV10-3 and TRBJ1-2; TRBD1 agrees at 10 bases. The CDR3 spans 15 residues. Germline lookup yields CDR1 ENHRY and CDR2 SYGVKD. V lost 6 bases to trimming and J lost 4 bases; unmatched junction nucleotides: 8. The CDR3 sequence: CAIRPGTGEVYGYTF. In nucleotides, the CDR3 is TGTGCCATCAGACCCGGGACAGGGGAGGTCTATGGCTACACCTTC.

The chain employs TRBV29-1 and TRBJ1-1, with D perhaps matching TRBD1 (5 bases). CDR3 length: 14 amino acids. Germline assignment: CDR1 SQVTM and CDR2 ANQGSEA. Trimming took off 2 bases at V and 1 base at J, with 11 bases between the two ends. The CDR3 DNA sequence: TGCAGCGTTGAATTCTGGGGGGAGAACACTGAAGCTTTCTTT. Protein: CSVEFWGENTEAFF. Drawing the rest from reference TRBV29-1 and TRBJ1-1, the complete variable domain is SAVISQKPSRDICQRGTSLTIQCQVDSQVTMMFWYRQQPGQSLTLIATANQGSEATYESGFVIDKFPISRPNLTFSTLTVSNMSPEDSSIYLCSVEFWGENTEAFFGQGTRLTVV.

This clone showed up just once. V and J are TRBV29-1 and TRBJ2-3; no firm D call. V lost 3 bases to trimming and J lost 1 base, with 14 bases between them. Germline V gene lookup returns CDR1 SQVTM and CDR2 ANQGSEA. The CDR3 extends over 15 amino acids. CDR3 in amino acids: CSVDPTGTRTDTQYF. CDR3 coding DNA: TGCAGCGTTGACCCAACCGGAACCCGCACAGATACGCAGTATTTT.

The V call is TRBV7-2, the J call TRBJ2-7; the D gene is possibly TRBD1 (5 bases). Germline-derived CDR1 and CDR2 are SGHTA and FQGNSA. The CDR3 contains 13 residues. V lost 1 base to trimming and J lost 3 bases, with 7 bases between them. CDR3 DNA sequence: TGTGCCAGCAGCTTAGGGACAATCTACGAGCAGTACTTC. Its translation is CASSLGTIYEQYF. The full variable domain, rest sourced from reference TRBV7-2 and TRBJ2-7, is GAGVSQSPSNKVTEKGKDVELRCDPISGHTALYWYRQSLGQGLEFLIYFQGNSAPDKSGLPSDRFSAERTGGSVSTLTIQRTQQEDSAVYLCASSLGTIYEQYFGPGTRLTVT.

The CDR3 spells CASSFGGNTEAFF. As DNA, the CDR3 is TGTGCCAGCAGTTTCGGGGGTAACACTGAAGCTTTCTTT. The rearrangement links TRBV28 to TRBJ1-1, with D possibly TRBD1 on 5 matching bases. Trimming stripped 3 bases from V and 2 bases from J, with 7 bases between. The CDR3 spans 13 residues. Per the germline V gene, CDR1 is MDHEN and CDR2 is SYDVKM.

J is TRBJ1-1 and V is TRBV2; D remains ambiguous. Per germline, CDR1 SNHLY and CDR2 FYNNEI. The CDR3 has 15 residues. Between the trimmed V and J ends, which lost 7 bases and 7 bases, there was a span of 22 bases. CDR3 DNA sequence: TGTGCCAGCATACCCCTCGACCGAGGTGGCGGTGAAGCTTTCTTT. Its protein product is CASIPLDRGGGEAFF.

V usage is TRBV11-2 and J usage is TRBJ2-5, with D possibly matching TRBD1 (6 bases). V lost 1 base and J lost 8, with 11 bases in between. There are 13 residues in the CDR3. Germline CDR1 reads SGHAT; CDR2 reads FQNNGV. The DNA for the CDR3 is TGTGCCAGCAGCTTAGGTCAACAGGGAACCCAGTACTTC. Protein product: CASSLGQQGTQYF.